This paragraph reports one T cell receptor (beta chain). Its matching antigen is unknown. The donors formed part of the approximately 130-subject validation cohort, distinct from the approximately 670-subject first cohort. V lost 8 bases to trimming and J lost 7 bases; unmatched junction nucleotides: 17. Germline CDR1 and CDR2: MNHEY and SMNVEV (reference sequence). CDR3 size: 15 residues. The sample is drawn from a study of cytomegalovirus exposure and HLA in healthy donors. The study's findings and limits: TCR sequences were mostly rare, though some public TCRs occurred in many donors. High specificity and sensitivity for cytomegalovirus status were reported for the classifier.

The data were produced by immunoSEQ multiplex PCR, yet TCRdb's version contains in-frame clones alone and is incomplete. The sample yields about 160,000 clones, around 82% seen once. The chain joins TRBV27 to TRBJ2-7; 7 positions agree with TRBD2. The TCR sequence derives from a man aged 30 to 39 in good health and CMV-seropositive. Sequencing input: PBMCs. CDR3: CASQFNLWGGGEQYF. DNA for the CDR3: TGTGCCAGCCAGTTTAACCTATGGGGGGGAGGTGAGCAGTACTTC.